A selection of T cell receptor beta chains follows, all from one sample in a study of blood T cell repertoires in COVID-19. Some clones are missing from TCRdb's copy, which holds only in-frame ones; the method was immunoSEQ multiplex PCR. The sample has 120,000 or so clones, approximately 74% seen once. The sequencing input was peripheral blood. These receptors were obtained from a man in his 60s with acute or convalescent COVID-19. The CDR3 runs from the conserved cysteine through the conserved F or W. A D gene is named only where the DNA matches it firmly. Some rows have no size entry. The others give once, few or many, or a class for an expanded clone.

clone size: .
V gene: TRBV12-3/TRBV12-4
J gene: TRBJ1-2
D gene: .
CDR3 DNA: TGTGCCAGCACCCCGGAAGACTACTATGGCTACACCTTC
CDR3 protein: CASTPEDYYGYTF

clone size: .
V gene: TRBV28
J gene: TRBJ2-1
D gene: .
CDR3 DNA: TGTGCCAGCAGTCCTACAGGGAGCTCCTACAATGAGCAGTTCTTC
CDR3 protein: CASSPTGSSYNEQFF

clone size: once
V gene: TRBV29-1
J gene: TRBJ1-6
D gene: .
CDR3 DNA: TGCAGCGTTGCCTTGGACAGAAATAATTCACCCCTCCACTTT
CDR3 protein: CSVALDRNNSPLHF

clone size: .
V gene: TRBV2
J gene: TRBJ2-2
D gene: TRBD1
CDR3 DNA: TGTGCCAGCAGTCTCGGCCCCATACATACAGGGGGAAGAACCGGGGAGCTGTTTTTT
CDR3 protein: CASSLGPIHTGGRTGELFF

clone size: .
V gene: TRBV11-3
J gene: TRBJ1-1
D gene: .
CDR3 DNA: TGTGCCAGCAGCCCAATGAGTCGGGGCACTGAAGCTTTCTTT
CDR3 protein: CASSPMSRGTEAFF

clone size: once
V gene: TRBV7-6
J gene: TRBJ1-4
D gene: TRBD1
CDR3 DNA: TGTGCCAGCAGCCCGACTGGACAGGGGGCGCGTTATGAAAAACTGTTTTTT
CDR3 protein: CASSPTGQGARYEKLFF

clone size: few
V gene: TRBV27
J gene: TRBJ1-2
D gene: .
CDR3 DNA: TGTGCCAGCAGTTTACTGGGCAGTGGCGGCTACACCTTC
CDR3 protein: CASSLLGSGGYTF

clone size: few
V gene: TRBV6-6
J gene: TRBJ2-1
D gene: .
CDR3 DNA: TGTGCCAGCAGACTCCGGGACACCCCATACAATGAGCAGTTCTTC
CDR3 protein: CASRLRDTPYNEQFF

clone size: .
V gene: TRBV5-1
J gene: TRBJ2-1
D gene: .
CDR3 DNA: TGCGCCAGCAGCCCGGATTATTCGGGAACATACAATGAGCAGTTCTTC
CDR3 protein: CASSPDYSGTYNEQFF

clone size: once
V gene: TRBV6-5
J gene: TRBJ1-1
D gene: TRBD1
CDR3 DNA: TGTGCCAGCAGGCCCGGGACAGGGACTGATGAAGCTTTCTTT
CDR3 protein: CASRPGTGTDEAFF

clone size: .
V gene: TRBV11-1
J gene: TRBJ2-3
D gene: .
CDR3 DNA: TGTGCCAGCAGCTTAGTGCGGAGCACAGATACGCAGTATTTT
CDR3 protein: CASSLVRSTDTQYF

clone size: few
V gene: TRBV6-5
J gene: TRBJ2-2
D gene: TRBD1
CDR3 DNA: TGTGCCAGCAGTTACCTTTCGGCACAGGGGGCCGGGGAGCTGTTTTTT
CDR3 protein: CASSYLSAQGAGELFF

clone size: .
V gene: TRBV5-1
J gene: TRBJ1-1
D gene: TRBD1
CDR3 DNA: TGCGCCAGCAGCGCAAGACAGGGGGTCATGAACACTGAAGCTTTCTTT
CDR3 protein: CASSARQGVMNTEAFF

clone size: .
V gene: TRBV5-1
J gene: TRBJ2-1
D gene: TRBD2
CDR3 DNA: TGCGCCAGCAGCCCGTCCAGCGGGGGGGCGCATGAGCAGTTCTTC
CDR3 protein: CASSPSSGGAHEQFF

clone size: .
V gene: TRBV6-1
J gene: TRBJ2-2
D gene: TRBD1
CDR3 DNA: TGTGCCAGCAGTGGGTGGCACCGACAGGGTTTATATACCGGGGAGCTGTTTTTT
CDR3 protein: CASSGWHRQGLYTGELFF

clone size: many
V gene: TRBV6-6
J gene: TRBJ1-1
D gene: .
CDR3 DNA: TGTGCCAGCAGTTATGAGGAGAACACTGAAGCTTTCTTT
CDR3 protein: CASSYEENTEAFF

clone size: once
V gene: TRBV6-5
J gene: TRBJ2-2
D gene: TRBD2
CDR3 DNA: TGTGCCAGCATGTCGACTAGCGGGAGAACCGGGGAGCTGTTTTTT
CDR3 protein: CASMSTSGRTGELFF

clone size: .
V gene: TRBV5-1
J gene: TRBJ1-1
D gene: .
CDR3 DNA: TGCGCCAGCAGCTTAAGTACAGCCCATAACACTGAAGCTTTCTTT
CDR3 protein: CASSLSTAHNTEAFF

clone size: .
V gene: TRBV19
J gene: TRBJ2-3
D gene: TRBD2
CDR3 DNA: TGTGCCAGTAGTATAGATCGGGTAGCGGGGACCAGCACAGATACGCAGTATTTT
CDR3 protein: CASSIDRVAGTSTDTQYF

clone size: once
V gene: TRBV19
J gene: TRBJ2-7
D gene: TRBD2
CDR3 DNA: TGTGCCAGTAGTATCCAGCGGGGGTCCTACGAGCAGTACTTC
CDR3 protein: CASSIQRGSYEQYF

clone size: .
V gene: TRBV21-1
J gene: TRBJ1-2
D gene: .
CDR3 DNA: TGTGCCAGCAGGGGGGACAGGGGGAACTATGGCTACACCTTC
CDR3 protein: CASRGDRGNYGYTF

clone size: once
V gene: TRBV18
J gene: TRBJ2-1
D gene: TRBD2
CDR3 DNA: TGTGCCAGCTCCCCCGCGGGTAGCGGGGGCCCCGCTGAGCAGTTCTTC
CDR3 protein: CASSPAGSGGPAEQFF

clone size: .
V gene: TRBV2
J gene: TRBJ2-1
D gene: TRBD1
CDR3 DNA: TGTGCCAGCAGCAAGACAGGGAACAATGAGCAGTTCTTC
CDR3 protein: CASSKTGNNEQFF

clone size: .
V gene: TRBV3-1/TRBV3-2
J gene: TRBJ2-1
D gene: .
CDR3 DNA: TGTGCCAGCAGCCAAAAAGGAGGCAGCAATGAGCAGTTCTTC
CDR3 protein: CASSQKGGSNEQFF

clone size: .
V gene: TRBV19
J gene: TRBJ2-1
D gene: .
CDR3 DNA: TGTGCCAGTAGGAGAGGAAATGAGCAGTTCTTC
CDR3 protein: CASRRGNEQFF

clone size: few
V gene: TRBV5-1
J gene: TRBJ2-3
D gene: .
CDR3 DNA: TGCGCCAGCAGCTTGAGAGAGGGTGGTAGCGGCTTCACAGATACGCAGTATTTT
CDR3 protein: CASSLREGGSGFTDTQYF

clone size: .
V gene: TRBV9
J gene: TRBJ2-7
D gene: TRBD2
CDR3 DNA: TGTGCCAGCAGCGTAGGAAGCGGGGGGGCAAGCGAGCAGTACTTC
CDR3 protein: CASSVGSGGASEQYF

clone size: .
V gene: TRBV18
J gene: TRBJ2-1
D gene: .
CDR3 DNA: TGTGCCAGCTCACCACCAACTAGGCCGTTGAATCAGCAGTTCTTC
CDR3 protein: CASSPPTRPLNQQFF

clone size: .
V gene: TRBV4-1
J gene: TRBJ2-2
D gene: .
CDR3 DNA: TGCGCCAGCAGCGCCGTCCGGGGGACGAGCACCGGGGAGCTGTTTTTT
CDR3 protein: CASSAVRGTSTGELFF

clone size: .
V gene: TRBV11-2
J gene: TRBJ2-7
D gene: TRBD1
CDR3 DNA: TGTGCCAGCAGCTTAGGGGACAGGGTCCGCGACGAGCAGTACTTC
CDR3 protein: CASSLGDRVRDEQYF

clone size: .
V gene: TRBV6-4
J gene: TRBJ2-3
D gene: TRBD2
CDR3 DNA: TGTGCCAGCAGTGACTCGATCAGCGGGGGGGCAGATACGCAGTATTTT
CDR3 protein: CASSDSISGGADTQYF

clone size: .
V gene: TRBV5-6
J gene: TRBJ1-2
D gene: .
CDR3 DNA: TGTGCCAGCAGCTTGGTTGGCAGAAGTAACTATGGCTACACCTTC
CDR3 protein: CASSLVGRSNYGYTF

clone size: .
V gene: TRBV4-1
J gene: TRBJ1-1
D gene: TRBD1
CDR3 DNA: TGCGCCAGCAGCCAAGACTTACAGGGGTACACTGAAGCTTTCTTT
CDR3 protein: CASSQDLQGYTEAFF